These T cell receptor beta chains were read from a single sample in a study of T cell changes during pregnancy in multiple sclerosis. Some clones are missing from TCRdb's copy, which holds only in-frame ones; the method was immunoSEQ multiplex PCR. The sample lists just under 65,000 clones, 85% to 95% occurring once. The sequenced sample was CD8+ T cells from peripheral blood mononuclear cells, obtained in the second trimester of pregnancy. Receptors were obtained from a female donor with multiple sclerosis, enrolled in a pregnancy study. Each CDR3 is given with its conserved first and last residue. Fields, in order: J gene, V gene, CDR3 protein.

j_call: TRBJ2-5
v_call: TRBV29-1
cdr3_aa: CSVEVAGTGETQYF

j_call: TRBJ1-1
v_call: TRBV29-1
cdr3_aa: CSVEGAKGVNTEAFF

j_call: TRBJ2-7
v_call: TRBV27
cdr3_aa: CASSPSGRPHEQYF

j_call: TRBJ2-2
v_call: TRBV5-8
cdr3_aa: CASTGFEFTSGKDGELFF

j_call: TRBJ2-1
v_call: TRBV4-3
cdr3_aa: CASSQDEDRDRLYEQFF

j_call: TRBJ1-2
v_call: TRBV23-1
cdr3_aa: CAGAHSNYGYTF

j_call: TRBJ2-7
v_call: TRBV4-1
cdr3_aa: CASSQERGGLAGLAQYF

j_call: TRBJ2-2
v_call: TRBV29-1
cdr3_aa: CASGISNTGELFF

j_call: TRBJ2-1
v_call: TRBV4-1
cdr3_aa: CASSHGPSYNEQFF

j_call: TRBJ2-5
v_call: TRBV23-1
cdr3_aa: CASSHGDRGRETQYF

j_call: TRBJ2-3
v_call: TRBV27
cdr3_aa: CASSSPSGRATDTQYF

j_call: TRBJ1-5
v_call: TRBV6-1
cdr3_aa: CASSNADRGQQPQHF

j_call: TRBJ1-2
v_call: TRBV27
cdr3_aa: CASSSLGQTDGYTF

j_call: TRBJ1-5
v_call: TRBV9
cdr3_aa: CASSSGGGGQPQHF

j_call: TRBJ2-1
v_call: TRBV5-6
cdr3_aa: CASSQGVAEQFF

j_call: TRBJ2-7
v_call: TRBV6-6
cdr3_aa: CASSYSGTSSLHEQYF

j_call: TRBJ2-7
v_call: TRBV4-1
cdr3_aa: CASRGETSNSYEQYF

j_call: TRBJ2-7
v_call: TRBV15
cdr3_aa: CATRDSAYEQYF

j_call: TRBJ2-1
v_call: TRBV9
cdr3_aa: CASSVMGLRNEQFF

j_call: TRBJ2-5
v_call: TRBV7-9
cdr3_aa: CASSSPGLDFQETQYF

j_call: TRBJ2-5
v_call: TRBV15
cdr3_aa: CATSRIPGQQQETQYF

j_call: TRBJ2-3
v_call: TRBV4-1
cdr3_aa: CASSQEPSASTDTQYF

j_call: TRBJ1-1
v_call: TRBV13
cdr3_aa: CASSYLSRGTEAFF

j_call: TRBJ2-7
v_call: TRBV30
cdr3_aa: CAWSRDRAYEQYF

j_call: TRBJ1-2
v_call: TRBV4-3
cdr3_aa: CASSPLLSTGENSGYTF

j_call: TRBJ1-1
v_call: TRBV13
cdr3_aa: CASSTLTQGARNTEAFF

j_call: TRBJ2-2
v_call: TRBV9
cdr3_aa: CASNSGGGAGELFF

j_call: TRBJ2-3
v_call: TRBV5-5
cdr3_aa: CASSLKSSRTLAGGTDTQYF

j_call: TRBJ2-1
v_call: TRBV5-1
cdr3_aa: CASSVDIVPNEQFF

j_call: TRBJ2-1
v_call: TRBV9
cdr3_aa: CASSVGLAGVSYNEQFF

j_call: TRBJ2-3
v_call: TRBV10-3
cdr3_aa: CAISVGTRSTDTQYF

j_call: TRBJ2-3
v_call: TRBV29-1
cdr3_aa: CSVVIAGEGDTQYF

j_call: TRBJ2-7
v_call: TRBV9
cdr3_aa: CASSVGVGGRGLGEQYF

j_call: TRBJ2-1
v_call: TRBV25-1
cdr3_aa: CASSAGTSVYNEQFF

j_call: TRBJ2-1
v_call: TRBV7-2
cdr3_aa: CASSLVPTNEQFF

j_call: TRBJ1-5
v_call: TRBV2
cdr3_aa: CASRTPDNQPQHF

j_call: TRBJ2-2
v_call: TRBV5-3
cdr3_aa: CARSLEGGIGRDYSNTGELFF

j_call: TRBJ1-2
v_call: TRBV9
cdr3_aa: CASSRGRGYTF

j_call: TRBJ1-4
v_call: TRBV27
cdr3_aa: CASSVLQPTNEKLFF

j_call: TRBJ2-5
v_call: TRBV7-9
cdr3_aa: CASIETGTGLETQYF

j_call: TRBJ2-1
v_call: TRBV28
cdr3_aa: CASHRYNEQFF

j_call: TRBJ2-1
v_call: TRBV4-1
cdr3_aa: CASSQELAGNYNEQFF

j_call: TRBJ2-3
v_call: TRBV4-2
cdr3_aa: CASSQGISGSVTDTQYF

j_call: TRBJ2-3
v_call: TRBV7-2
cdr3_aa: CASSSRGDTQYF

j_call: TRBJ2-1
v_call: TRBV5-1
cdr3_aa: CASSLAAAGGLWNEQFF

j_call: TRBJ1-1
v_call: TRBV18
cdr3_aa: CASSPKTGRPEAFF

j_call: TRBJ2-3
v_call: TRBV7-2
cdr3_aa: CASRRTSADTQYF

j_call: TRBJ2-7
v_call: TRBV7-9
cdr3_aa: CASSLPLGQPPYEQYF